These 20 T cell receptor beta chains were sequenced from one sample in a study of CD8 T cells in ankylosing spondylitis. One entry per CDR3 protein results from TCRdb running MiXCR on the 5' RACE reads. The sample comprises some 140,000 distinct CDR3 sequences, roughly 8.4% of which are singletons, and 7.3% rests with the top ten. Sequencing was carried out using synovial fluid, either unsorted or a sorted T cell fraction (not recorded which). The receptors were sampled from a male donor with ankylosing spondylitis.

This clonotype was recorded at least ten times. The J gene is TRBJ2-5, the V gene TRBV7-2, with D perhaps matching TRBD1 (5 bases). The germline V gene has CDR1 SGHTA and CDR2 FQGNSA. Trimming left V 5 bases short and J 4 bases short, with 14 bases between. This CDR3 is built from 14 residues. CDR3 sequence: CASSAMVGRETQYF. In nucleotides, the CDR3 is TGTGCCAGCAGCGCGATGGTGGGGCGAGAGACCCAGTACTTC.

The sample holds a few counts of this clonotype. J is TRBJ1-1 and V is TRBV11-1, with D unclear. The CDR3 sequence is 14 residues long. Trimming took off 5 bases at V and 1 base at J, with 11 bases between the two ends. The germline V gene has CDR1 SGHAT and CDR2 FQDESV (reference sequence). The CDR3 DNA follows: TGTGCCAGCAGCGACCCCCCAGAGAACACTGAAGCTTTCTTT. It encodes CASSDPPENTEAFF. Using reference TRBV11-1 and TRBJ1-1 for the parts outside the CDR3, the full variable domain is EAEVAQSPRYKITEKSQAVAFWCDPISGHATLYWYRQILGQGPELLVQFQDESVVDDSQLPKDRFSAERLKGVDSTLKIQPAELGDSAMYLCASSDPPENTEAFFGQGTRLTVV.

The chain links TRBV27 to TRBJ2-3; TRBD1 might be the D (6 bases). The CDR3 sequence is 15 residues long. Trimming left V 8 bases short and J 2 bases short, with 17 bases between. CDR1 is MNHEY and CDR2 is SMNVEV in the germline V gene (reference sequence). The CDR3 region has the DNA TGTGCCAGCGGCGATGGGGGCCTGTTCACAGATACGCAGTATTTT. Its translation: CASGDGGLFTDTQYF.

In its sample, this clonotype was seen many times. The gene calls are TRBV28 and TRBJ2-5, with 7 bases fitting TRBD1. The CDR3 sequence is 14 residues long. Trimming took 5 bases from V and 2 from J; bases not matched to a gene: 5. The V gene's germline CDR1 is MDHEN and CDR2 SYDVKM. The CDR3 DNA reads TGTGCCAGCAGTCCGGGACAGCTACAAGAGACCCAGTACTTC. Amino acid sequence: CASSPGQLQETQYF.

This clonotype was seen many times. V usage is TRBV28 and J usage is TRBJ2-5, with 8 bases aligning to TRBD2. Looked up from germline, CDR1 is MDHEN and CDR2 is SYDVKM. This CDR3 is built from 13 residues. Trimming took 4 bases from V and 2 from J; bases not matched to a gene: 0. This chain's CDR3 is CASSSSGQETQYF. The CDR3, as DNA: TGTGCCAGCAGTTCTAGCGGGCAAGAGACCCAGTACTTC.

The chain employs TRBV5-1 and TRBJ1-2; 11 bases line up with TRBD1. With 3 bases clipped from V and 4 bases from J, the junction kept 5 bases outside the gene matches. This CDR3 is built from 15 residues. Germline assignment: CDR1 SGHRS and CDR2 YFSETQ. CDR3 amino acids: CASSWTGGGGYGYTF. Written as DNA, the CDR3 is TGCGCCAGCAGCTGGACAGGGGGCGGTGGCTATGGCTACACCTTC.

This clonotype was found many times. The chain is built from TRBV28 and TRBJ2-5; 10 bases are shared with TRBD1. There are 17 residues in the CDR3. In germline, CDR1 is MDHEN, CDR2 SYDVKM. J gave up 3 bases and V 4 bases, and 11 bases lay outside the gene matches. The chain's CDR3 is CASSSKRQGAGKETQYF. DNA of the CDR3: TGTGCCAGCAGTTCTAAGAGACAGGGGGCAGGGAAAGAGACCCAGTACTTC.

This clonotype was seen ten or more times. V usage is TRBV29-1 and J usage is TRBJ2-1; D gene ambiguous. This CDR3 has 12 residues. CDR1 is SQVTM, CDR2 ANQGSEA, per germline. The V and J ends lost 8 bases and 5 bases respectively, with 13 bases between them. CDR3 sequence: CSTQHGHNEQFF. DNA of the CDR3: TGCAGCACCCAACACGGACACAATGAGCAGTTCTTC.

This clonotype was found many times. The genes are TRBV28 and TRBJ2-5; D is ambiguous. This CDR3 spans 12 amino acids. Between the trimmed V and J ends, which lost 6 bases and 3 bases, there was a span of 8 bases. Germline CDR1 is MDHEN and CDR2 is SYDVKM. The CDR3 protein is CASSPMEETQYF. CDR3 bases: TGTGCCAGCAGCCCCATGGAAGAGACCCAGTACTTC.

The sample holds many counts of this clonotype. The chain has TRBV7-2 and TRBJ1-2; D is ambiguous. The CDR3 sequence is 15 residues long. Germline CDR1 and CDR2: SGHTA and FQGNSA. V was cut by 5 bases and J by 4 bases, with 17 bases left in between. The CDR3 here is CASSRQTVGSYGYTF. CDR3 in DNA: TGTGCCAGCAGCCGACAAACGGTGGGGAGCTATGGCTACACCTTC. The variable domain in full, completed from reference TRBV7-2 and TRBJ1-2, reads GAGVSQSPSNKVTEKGKDVELRCDPISGHTALYWYRQSLGQGLEFLIYFQGNSAPDKSGLPSDRFSAERTGGSVSTLTIQRTQQEDSAVYLCASSRQTVGSYGYTFGSGTRLTVV.

In this sample, this clonotype turned up many times. This sequence joins TRBV7-2 and TRBJ2-1; tentative D call: TRBD2 (6 bases). This CDR3 has 16 amino acids. V dropped 2 bases and J dropped 0 bases, with 11 bases sitting between them. The germline V gene encodes CDR1 SGHTA and CDR2 FQGNSA. CDR3 nucleotide sequence: TGTGCCAGCAGCTTACGGCGGGGTAGCTCCTACAATGAGCAGTTCTTC. Protein sequence: CASSLRRGSSYNEQFF. Looking up the rest from reference TRBV7-2 and TRBJ2-1 gives the full variable domain: GAGVSQSPSNKVTEKGKDVELRCDPISGHTALYWYRQSLGQGLEFLIYFQGNSAPDKSGLPSDRFSAERTGGSVSTLTIQRTQQEDSAVYLCASSLRRGSSYNEQFFGPGTRLTVL.

The gene calls are TRBV4-3 and TRBJ2-5, with 9 nucleotides matching TRBD2. This CDR3 contains 17 residues. CDR1 and CDR2 from the germline V gene are LGHNA and YSLEER. V lost 0 bases and J lost 4; bases outside the gene matches: 9. CDR3 sequence: CASSQEMVAGEAETQYF. The CDR3 DNA is TGCGCCAGCAGCCAAGAAATGGTAGCGGGAGAAGCAGAGACCCAGTACTTC.

The chain uses TRBV7-2 and TRBJ2-1; the D is unclear. CDR1 and CDR2 from the germline V gene are SGHTA and FQGNSA. The germline V and J ends were trimmed by 2 bases and 15 bases, with 11 bases remaining between them. The CDR3 totals 11 residues. The CDR3, as DNA: TGTGCCAGCAGCTTAACCAGATTGTGGTTCTTC. This encodes CASSLTRLWFF.

This clonotype was detected only a few times. CDR3 amino acids: CSARVGGKSYEQYF. The CDR3 region has the DNA TGCAGTGCTAGAGTTGGCGGGAAATCCTACGAGCAGTACTTC. This chain uses TRBV20-1 with TRBJ2-7, with D possibly TRBD2 on 6 matching bases. Trimming took off 1 base at V and 1 base at J, with 11 bases between the two ends. The CDR3 spans 14 residues. The germline CDR1 and CDR2 sequences are DFQATT and SNEGSKA (reference sequence).

There are many counts of this clonotype. The chain recombines TRBV5-1 with TRBJ2-2, with 8 bases matching TRBD2. This CDR3 region has 15 residues. The V and J ends lost 6 bases and 3 bases, in that order; junction bases with no gene match: 7. Germline CDR1 is SGHRS and CDR2 is YFSETQ. The CDR3 is CASTPRGGDTGELFF. The CDR3 nucleotides read TGCGCCAGCACCCCCCGGGGGGGGGACACCGGGGAGCTGTTTTTT.

The CDR3 region is CASSSQQGRSYEQYF. The CDR3 DNA follows: TGTGCCAGCAGCTCACAACAGGGGAGGTCCTACGAGCAGTACTTC. This sequence joins TRBV7-2 and TRBJ2-7; D possibly corresponds to TRBD1 (7 bases). The CDR3 sequence is 15 residues long. The V end lost 4 bases, the J end lost 1 base, and 14 bases lay between the germline ends. CDR1 SGHTA and CDR2 FQGNSA come from the germline V gene.

This clonotype was counted only a few times. The chain couples TRBV24-1 to TRBJ2-5, with no clear D. CDR1 is KGHDR, CDR2 SFDVKD, per germline. Trimming cost V 3 bases and J 4 bases, with 5 bases left between them. This CDR3 contains 12 residues. The CDR3 nucleotides read TGTGCCACCAGTGATGCTGGAGAGACCCAGTACTTC. Protein product: CATSDAGETQYF.

The rearrangement joins TRBV5-1 to TRBJ1-1; the D is unclear. Germline values: CDR1 SGHRS, CDR2 YFSETQ. V lost 1 base and J 3 bases, leaving 16 bases between the germline ends. CDR3 length: 16 amino acids. Here the CDR3 DNA reads TGCGCCAGCAGCTTGAAGGTAGCATCAACGGACACTGAAGCTTTCTTT. Its translation: CASSLKVASTDTEAFF.

This clonotype appeared many times. This chain connects TRBV5-1 to TRBJ1-1, with TRBD1 matching over 7 bases. V shed 4 bases, J shed 1 base, and the junction held 7 bases outside the gene matches. The CDR3 covers 15 residues. Germline lookup yields CDR1 SGHRS and CDR2 YFSETQ. CDR3 bases: TGCGCCAGCAGCACTAGACACAGGGGGAACACTGAAGCTTTCTTT. Protein: CASSTRHRGNTEAFF.

The rearrangement uses TRBV18 and TRBJ2-5; 11 positions agree with TRBD2. Germline V gives CDR1 KGHSH, CDR2 LQKENI. The junction had 3 bases not matched to a gene; V was cut back by 6 bases and J by 0 bases. The CDR3 length is 15 residues. The CDR3 DNA sequence: TGTGCCAGCTCCTCGACTAGCGGGAACCAAGAGACCCAGTACTTC. Protein sequence: CASSSTSGNQETQYF.